The entry that follows covers one TCR beta chain sequence. Its antigen remains unidentified. This record comes from a study of cytomegalovirus exposure and HLA in healthy donors. Study-level findings and limits: Association with HLA alleles at 0.05 false discovery rate was found for 16,951 TCR beta sequences in a later analysis. The authors enumerated some 160 TCR beta chains as linked to cytomegalovirus. Earlier results showed most TCR beta V segments being productive about 87% or about 30% of the time.

The donors were healthy bone marrow donors. PCR amplification relied on 60 Vbeta primers (plus 13 Jbeta primers). This table comes from immunoSEQ multiplex PCR, and its TCRdb copy is limited to in-frame clones, with some not included. The sample holds fewer than 200,000 clones, about four fifths seen once. Germline CDR1 and CDR2: SGHRS and YFSETQ. Trimming removed 5 bases at V and 3 bases at J, with 17 bases between. The CDR3 consists of 16 residues. The rearrangement joins TRBV5-1 to TRBJ2-2, with D possibly matching TRBD2 (6 bases). The sample consisted of PBMCs. This TCR was recovered from a male donor in good health and CMV-seronegative. The CDR3 region has the DNA TGCGCCAGCAGGGGTGGGGCTAGCGATTACACCGGGGAGCTGTTTTTT. Translation: CASRGGASDYTGELFF.